The 27 T cell receptor beta chains listed next were all sequenced from one sample in a study of regulatory T cells in long-lasting Graves disease. To make TCR beta libraries, researchers used iRepertoire HTBI primers and Arm-PCR of CDR3 regions. TCRdb passed the multiplex PCR reads through MiXCR, listing each CDR3 protein once. The sample has about 530,000 distinct CDR3 sequences, around 15% seen once. Time point indicated: newly diagnosed GD, antithyroid drugs for less than 3 months. Construction of the TCR library relied on RNA isolated from PBMCs. These data also featured in a second study, about T cells in Graves' hyperthyroidism and ophthalmopathy.

Sample: peripheral blood mononuclear cells (PBMCs), taken at new diagnosis, from a patient treated with antithyroid drugs. The source of these receptors is a woman aged 35-60 years with Graves disease.

This clonotype was observed at least ten times. The genes are TRBV18 and TRBJ1-6, with D tentatively TRBD1 (6 bases). CDR1 KGHSH and CDR2 LQKENI come from the germline V gene. Trimming removed 3 bases at V and 8 bases at J, with 11 bases between. The CDR3 has 14 amino acids. The CDR3 reads CASSPTGTDSPLHF. As DNA, the CDR3 is TGTGCCAGCTCACCCACAGGGACTGATTCACCCCTCCACTTT.

This clonotype was observed at least ten times. The chain uses TRBV20-1 and TRBJ1-1, with D unclear. The CDR3 consists of 12 residues. V gave up 5 bases and J gave up 2 bases, with 9 bases separating them. Germline V gives CDR1 DFQATT, CDR2 SNEGSKA (reference sequence). CDR3: CSAWRPNTEAFF. The CDR3 nucleotides are TGCAGTGCTTGGAGGCCAAACACTGAAGCTTTCTTT.

The chain carries TRBV7-8 and TRBJ2-2; unclear D gene. CDR1 and CDR2 (germline): SGHVS, FQNEAQ. V was clipped by 0 bases and J by 8 bases, with 13 bases between them. This CDR3 contains 15 residues. CDR3: CASSLAGQVVGELFF. The CDR3 DNA follows: TGTGCCAGCAGCTTAGCTGGCCAAGTGGTTGGGGAGCTGTTTTTT.

The chain is built from TRBV13 and TRBJ1-4; D is unresolved. CDR1 and CDR2 (germline): PRHDT, FYEKMQ (reference sequence). Trimming removed 5 bases from V and 0 bases from J, with 7 bases in between. This CDR3 has 14 amino acids. The DNA of the CDR3 is TGTGCCAGCAGCGCTGTTGCAACTAATGAAAAACTGTTTTTT. Its protein is CASSAVATNEKLFF.

This chain uses TRBV7-9 with TRBJ2-2, with 7 bases lining up with TRBD1. CDR3 size: 17 residues. Losses at the gene ends were 4 bases for V and 7 bases for J; bases not matched to a gene: 15. Germline CDR1 SEHNR, CDR2 FQNEAQ (reference sequence). The CDR3 protein is CASSYGQESREGGELFF. CDR3 bases: TGTGCCAGCAGCTACGGACAGGAAAGTCGGGAAGGCGGGGAGCTGTTTTTT.

This clonotype was seen ten or more times. CDR3 bases: TGTGCCAGCAGCCAGAGCTCGACGGACATCCTGACGTACGGCTACACCTTC. Its translation: CASSQSSTDILTYGYTF. The rearrangement joins TRBV3-1 to TRBJ1-2, with D tentatively TRBD1 (5 bases). Germline V CDR1 and CDR2: LGHDT, YNNKEL (reference sequence). The CDR3 is 17 residues long. V dropped 3 bases and J dropped 8 bases, with 25 bases sitting between them.

This clonotype was observed many times. The gene calls are TRBV7-3 and TRBJ2-7, with 10 bases aligning to TRBD2. Trimming took 1 base from V and 0 from J; bases not matched to a gene: 6. CDR3 length: 17 residues. CDR1 and CDR2 from the germline V gene are SGHTA and FQGTGA. The DNA for the CDR3 is TGTGCCAGCAGCTTAAAGGTGTCTAGCGGGAGCTCCTACGAGCAGTACTTC. As protein: CASSLKVSSGSSYEQYF.

This clonotype was counted only a few times. The chain links TRBV20-1 to TRBJ1-2; D may be TRBD1 (6 bases). V was cut by 2 bases and J by 6 bases, with 7 bases left in between. Germline CDR1 reads DFQATT; CDR2 reads SNEGSKA (reference sequence). This CDR3 spans 11 amino acids. The CDR3 DNA follows: TGCAGTGCTAGATCAGGGGATGGCTACACCTTC. As protein: CSARSGDGYTF.

This clonotype appeared many times. The chain carries TRBV12-3 or TRBV12-4 and TRBJ2-2; 7 nucleotides agree with TRBD1. The CDR3 is made up of 15 amino acids. Germline trimming cut 6 bases from V and 4 bases from J; bases unmatched to any gene: 8. CDR3 coding DNA: TGTGCCAGCAGCCGACAGGGCGGTGGCACCGGGGAGCTGTTTTTT. Encoded protein: CASSRQGGGTGELFF.

J is TRBJ2-7 and V is TRBV4-1; D not certain. Trimming pared 0 bases from V and 0 bases from J, leaving 9 bases between. Germline CDR1 MGHRA, CDR2 YSYEKL. This CDR3 has 15 residues. CDR3 nucleotide sequence: TGCGCCAGCAGCCAAGAAAAGTCAAGCTCCTACGAGCAGTACTTC. This encodes CASSQEKSSSYEQYF.

This clonotype was seen many times. This chain uses TRBV7-9 with TRBJ1-1; D remains unclear. Trimming pared 2 bases from V and 2 bases from J, leaving 6 bases between. Germline-derived CDR1 and CDR2 are SEHNR and FQNEAQ (reference sequence). The CDR3 has 13 amino acids. The CDR3 DNA is TGTGCCAGCAGCTTATTAGAAAACACTGAAGCTTTCTTT. Its protein is CASSLLENTEAFF.

A few counts support this clonotype. The V gene is TRBV7-2, the J gene TRBJ2-1; 9 positions match TRBD2. The ends lost 5 bases at V and 9 bases at J; junction bases unmatched: 11. From germline, CDR1 is SGHTA and CDR2 FQGNSA. CDR3 length equals 15 residues. CDR3 loop: CASSPAPAGGGEQFF. CDR3 DNA: TGTGCCAGCAGCCCGGCTCCAGCGGGGGGTGGTGAGCAGTTCTTC.

This chain uses TRBV12-3 or TRBV12-4 with TRBJ1-3; perhaps TRBD1 as D (5 bases). This CDR3 has 18 amino acids. V lost 5 bases, J lost 0 bases, and 20 bases lay in between. CDR3 region: CASSKRDPYRSSGNTIYF. CDR3 in DNA: TGTGCCAGCAGTAAACGGGACCCGTACCGAAGCTCTGGAAACACCATATATTTT.

At least ten counts were recorded for this clonotype. The chain has TRBV6-5 and TRBJ1-1, with 8 positions matching TRBD1. This CDR3 contains 16 residues. Germline CDR1 reads MNHEY; CDR2 reads SVGAGI. The J segment lost 3 bases and the V segment lost 4 bases, leaving 10 bases of the junction unmatched. CDR3 loop: CASSWTGWAEYTEAFF. For the CDR3, the DNA is TGTGCCAGCAGTTGGACAGGGTGGGCAGAGTACACTGAAGCTTTCTTT.

This chain uses TRBV7-3 with TRBJ1-2; 7 bases line up with TRBD1. Trimming at V came to 2 bases and at J to 8 bases, leaving 5 bases not matched to a gene. Germline CDR1 SGHTA, CDR2 FQGTGA. This CDR3 is built from 13 residues. CDR3 protein: CASSLSVGGGYTF. CDR3 nucleotide sequence: TGTGCCAGCAGCTTATCGGTAGGGGGCGGCTACACCTTC.

The rearrangement uses TRBV7-9 and TRBJ1-4; 9 bases agree with TRBD1. The CDR3 has 14 residues. Germline V gives CDR1 SEHNR, CDR2 FQNEAQ (reference sequence). V trimming: 4 bases; J trimming: 10 bases; junction bases outside the gene matches: 7. The CDR3 sequence: CASSSGTGRGKLFF. The DNA for the CDR3 is TGTGCCAGCAGCTCCGGGACAGGGAGGGGAAAACTGTTTTTT. Full variable domain (missing parts from reference TRBV7-9 and TRBJ1-4): DTGVSQNPRHKITKRGQNVTFRCDPISEHNRLYWYRQTLGQGPEFLTYFQNEAQLEKSRLLSDRFSAERPKGSFSTLEIQRTEQGDSAMYLCASSSGTGRGKLFFGSGTQLSVL.

This clonotype was counted many times. The chain links TRBV6-2 or TRBV6-3 to TRBJ2-3; TRBD1 or TRBD2 may be the D gene (7 bases each). The V end lost 4 bases, the J end lost 4 bases, and 24 bases lay between the germline ends. CDR1 is MNHEY and CDR2 is SVGEGT in the germline V gene. This CDR3 contains 18 residues. CDR3 in amino acids: CASSSRQGGPAAADTQYF. DNA for the CDR3: TGTGCCAGCAGTTCAAGACAGGGAGGGCCGGCCGCGGCAGATACGCAGTATTTT.

The CDR3 DNA reads TGTGCCAGCAGCTTGGGAGTTAGAGGGGGGAACACCGGGGAGCTGTTTTTT. Protein sequence: CASSLGVRGGNTGELFF. The chain recombines TRBV5-5 with TRBJ2-2; TRBD1 is a possible D gene (6 bases). The CDR3 is made up of 17 amino acids. CDR1 and CDR2 (germline): SGHKS, YYEKEE (reference sequence). V was pared by 0 bases and J by 1 base, with 13 bases between.

Many counts were recorded for this clonotype. The chain uses TRBV20-1 and TRBJ2-5, with 8 bases fitting TRBD2. The CDR3 contains 13 residues. Germline-derived CDR1 and CDR2 are DFQATT and SNEGSKA (reference sequence). V shed 7 bases, J shed 5 bases, and the junction held 9 bases outside the gene matches. The CDR3 coding sequence is TGCAGTGTCGGTCGGGGGGGGGCTGAGACCCAGTACTTC. Translated, it gives CSVGRGGAETQYF.

This chain links TRBV5-6 with TRBJ2-7; no clear D gene. This CDR3 spans 14 amino acids. Deletions cut 0 bases from V and 2 bases from J, with 9 bases between. Germline values: CDR1 SGHDT, CDR2 YYEEEE. The CDR3 is CASSLVLDPYEQYF. For the CDR3, the DNA is TGTGCCAGCAGCTTGGTTCTCGACCCCTACGAGCAGTACTTC.

J is TRBJ1-2 and V is TRBV7-9, with 10 bases matching TRBD1. The germline V gene encodes CDR1 SEHNR and CDR2 FQNEAQ (reference sequence). Trimming cost V 5 bases and J 8 bases; bases outside gene matches: 8. The CDR3 sequence is 14 residues long. The chain's CDR3 is CASSLGQGEPGYTF. The CDR3, as DNA: TGTGCCAGCAGCCTAGGACAGGGGGAACCAGGCTACACCTTC.

V is TRBV12-3 or TRBV12-4 and J is TRBJ2-6, with TRBD1 matching over 7 bases. V lost 6 bases, J lost 0 bases, and 8 bases stayed unmatched. The CDR3 runs 17 residues. The CDR3, as DNA: TGTGCCAGCAGGGTGGGACAGCTAATCTCTGGGGCCAACGTCCTGACTTTC. It is translated as CASRVGQLISGANVLTF.

This sequence joins TRBV28 and TRBJ1-4, with 7 bases matching TRBD1. This CDR3 spans 15 amino acids. In germline, CDR1 is MDHEN, CDR2 SYDVKM. V lost 6 bases and J lost 1; bases outside the gene matches: 5. CDR3 loop: CASSPQGLTNEKLFF. CDR3 coding DNA: TGTGCCAGCAGCCCACAGGGGTTAACTAATGAAAAACTGTTTTTT.

In this sample, this clonotype turned up many times. The chain joins TRBV3-1 to TRBJ1-2; 10 nucleotides match TRBD1. V was pared by 4 bases and J by 8 bases, with 7 bases of the junction left unmatched. The CDR3 consists of 14 residues. From germline, CDR1 is LGHDT and CDR2 YNNKEL (reference sequence). CDR3 bases: TGTGCCAGCAGCCTTCCGGGACAGGGGAGGGGCTACACCTTC. Its translation is CASSLPGQGRGYTF.

The chain carries TRBV5-1 and TRBJ2-1; D is unclear. CDR1 is SGHRS, CDR2 YFSETQ, per germline. The CDR3 runs to 16 residues. The V end lost 1 base, the J end lost 3 bases, and 14 bases lay between the germline ends. In DNA, the CDR3 is TGCGCCAGCAGCTTGCGATCCAATCTCGGCTACAATGAGCAGTTCTTC. Encoded protein: CASSLRSNLGYNEQFF.

This clonotype was seen a handful of times. The V gene is TRBV3-1, the J gene TRBJ1-1, with a tentative D call TRBD1 (5 bases). V shed 0 bases and J shed 8 bases, with 13 bases lying between them. Germline lookup yields CDR1 LGHDT and CDR2 YNNKEL (reference sequence). CDR3 length equals 14 residues. CDR3 DNA: TGTGCCAGCAGCCAAGAGAGGGGTTTTTTAGAAGCTTTCTTT. The encoded protein is CASSQERGFLEAFF.

This clonotype was recorded at least ten times. This rearrangement joins TRBV3-1 to TRBJ2-3, with 8 bases that match TRBD2. Trimming at V came to 6 bases and at J to 2 bases, leaving 7 bases not matched to a gene. Germline V gene data show CDR1 as LGHDT and CDR2 as YNNKEL (reference sequence). This CDR3 has 15 amino acids. The CDR3 region is CASRSGGGYTDTQYF. CDR3 DNA sequence: TGTGCCAGCAGGTCGGGGGGGGGTTACACAGATACGCAGTATTTT.